What follows is one TCR beta chain and its context. Its specificity is not known. The data are from a study of lymphopenia after photon versus proton radiotherapy. Whole-study results and caveats: Post-nadir TCR diversity decline inversely tracked overall survival among those who died. Under photons, naive T cells and diversity fell while effector/memory populations rose.

Data came from immunoSEQ multiplex PCR; TCRdb stores just in-frame clones and leaves some out. In the table there are about 29,000 clones, 87% of which are singletons. The CDR3 has 14 amino acids. The V end lost 3 bases, the J end lost 0 bases, and 8 bases lay between the germline ends. The germline V gene has CDR1 MNHEY and CDR2 SMNVEV (reference sequence). The rearrangement uses TRBV27 and TRBJ1-1; no clear D. The sequence derives from a woman in her sixties or seventies with cholangiocarcinoma. Some clones in this sample may be carry-over from other donors' samples. Sequencing used peripheral blood, obtained from a patient treated with proton-based radiotherapy. Written as DNA, the CDR3 is TGTGCCAGCAGTTTTGGGCGCATGAACACTGAAGCTTTCTTT. It is translated as CASSFGRMNTEAFF.